This T cell receptor (beta chain) stems from a study of blood T cell repertoires in COVID-19. Germline loops: CDR1 MDHEN, CDR2 SYDVKM. This CDR3 is built from 15 residues. V lost 5 bases, J lost 9 bases, and 22 bases lay in between. Source study methods: It was from reference gene primer amplification that nucleated cell counts were estimated. Measured with immunoSEQ multiplex PCR; TCRdb has only the in-frame clones, and not every one. That table gives V, J and clone size, and the DNA gave D and trimming. The sample includes under 250,000 clones, 83% of them seen just once. The rearrangement uses TRBV28 and TRBJ2-5; perhaps TRBD2 as D (5 bases). The source of this sequence is a woman aged 45-65 years who had been exposed to COVID-19. The sequencing input was PBMCs or T cells enriched from blood (not recorded which). For the CDR3, the DNA is TGTGCCAGCAGTCCCTCTGGACTCCGACAATCGGCCCAGTACTTC. This codes for CASSPSGLRQSAQYF.